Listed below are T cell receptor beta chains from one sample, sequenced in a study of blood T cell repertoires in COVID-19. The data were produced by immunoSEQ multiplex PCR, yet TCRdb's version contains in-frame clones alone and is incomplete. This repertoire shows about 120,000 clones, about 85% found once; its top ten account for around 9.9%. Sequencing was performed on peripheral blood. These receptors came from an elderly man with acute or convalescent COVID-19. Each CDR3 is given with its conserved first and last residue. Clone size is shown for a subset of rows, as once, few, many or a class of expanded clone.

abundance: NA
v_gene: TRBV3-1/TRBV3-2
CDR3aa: CASSHSNTQYF

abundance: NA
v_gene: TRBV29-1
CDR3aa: CSGGHGQETQYF

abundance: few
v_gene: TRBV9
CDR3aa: CASSAGGGWETQYF

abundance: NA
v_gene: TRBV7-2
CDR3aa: CASSFGGGLEAFF

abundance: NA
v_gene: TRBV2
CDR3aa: CASSVGQGSVASPLHF

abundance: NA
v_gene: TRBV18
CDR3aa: CASSPQGQGYEQYF

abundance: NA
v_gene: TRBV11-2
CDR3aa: CASSLVVAGGLTF

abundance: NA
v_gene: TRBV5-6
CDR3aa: CASRPGTGYYEQYF

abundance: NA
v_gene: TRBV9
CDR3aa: CASSVLSGLGEKLFF

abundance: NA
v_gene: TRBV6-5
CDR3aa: CASSLQGHSYEQYF

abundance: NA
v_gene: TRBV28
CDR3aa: CASSQPGQGVSEAFF

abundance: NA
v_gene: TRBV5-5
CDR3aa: CASSPSTGQGNQPQHF

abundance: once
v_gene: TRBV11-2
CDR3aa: CASSLRSSGEAFF

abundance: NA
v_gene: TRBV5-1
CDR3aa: CASSLAFEGVGSTEAFF

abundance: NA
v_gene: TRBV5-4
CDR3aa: CASSEGGMNTEAFF

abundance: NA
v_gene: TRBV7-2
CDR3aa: CASSFPGTSGRAEQFF

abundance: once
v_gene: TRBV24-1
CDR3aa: CATAGRTGNNNEQFF